This T cell receptor beta chain was sequenced during a study of shared clonotypes between healthy human individuals (dated by TCRdb to 2018 to 2020). About the full investigation: The cohort included three men and a couple of women between 18 and 49 years of age. For each donor, CD4 naive and CD4 memory were each run on three plates, CD8 naive on two plates, and CD8 memory on one plate. To estimate repertoire size and how much clonotype sharing occurs between individuals, the study deeply sequenced the blood TCR repertoires of about five healthy adults. To increase sequencing depth and limit assay-specific biases, TCR repertoire library preparation and sequencing were carried out by different laboratories using diverse techniques. Between about 0.8 and 8.9 billion PBMCs per donor were obtained by leukapheresis. Summary of the overall study and its limitations: Sharing across several donors was observed for around 5% of naive CD4, under 4% of naive CD8, about 2.5% of memory CD4, and less than 0.45% of memory CD8 clonotypes. Pairwise subsampling indicated that sequencing depth was expected to affect the degree of clonotype sharing among donors. Incomplete sequencing was indicated by rarefaction of sorted-subset datasets, despite the large sequencing depth. The genetic and exposure-history diversity represented was limited by the small number of donors. Estimated clonotype richness was generally larger for naive than for memory subsets. Sampling was limited to blood, and TCR repertoires in tissue likely differ from TCR repertoires in blood. Clonotypes shared by all four sorted-subset donors showed higher generation probabilities than non-shared clonotypes.

Its CDR3 holds 15 amino acids, cysteine through phenylalanine. This entry keeps only the CDR3 DNA: 45 bases, framed from base 1. Based on the germline V gene, the CDR1 and CDR2 sequences are SGHVS and FQNEAQ. V loses 1 base, J loses 3 bases, and the germline ends lie 11 bases apart. Remarks on this clone: No antigen is known for it. No much larger clone exists at a distance of one base, and base qualities are not known.

The donors were healthy, HIV-negative adults with no recently reported acute infections or vaccinations. Every donor was a Caucasian adult living in Nashville, Tennessee, USA. CD4+ T cells were enriched by magnetic negative selection; naive cells were then positively selected on CD45RA, and the negative fraction formed the memory subset. Blood was obtained by leukapheresis, after which PBMCs were separated by Ficoll-Histopaque density gradient centrifugation and cryopreserved in liquid nitrogen vapor phase. Purity and quantity of every magnetically sorted T cell population were checked by analytical flow cytometry. Genomic DNA was isolated from every sorted fraction and measured by UV absorbance on a Nanodrop 2000c. Using the deep immunoSEQ assay, multiplex PCR amplified TCR CDR3 regions from genomic DNA. Extracted genomic DNA from each cell subset was distributed evenly across all wells of several immunoSEQ 96-well plates, and each plate was treated as a replicate. For sorted subsets, 200 to 250 ng genomic DNA, equal to tens of thousands of T cell genomes, was loaded into each replicate PCR. Purified libraries were quantified with a Qubit 3.0 fluorometer, sized on a Bioanalyzer 2100, and re-quantified with the KAPA Library Quantification kit. Every immunoSEQ 96-well plate was sequenced on a separate single-read 150-cycle Illumina NextSeq 550 flow cell. In the paper's pipeline: Because the immunoSEQ output included only junctional sequences and no quality scores, the filtering could not be the same as the filtering used for full-length reads. To assign V/J genes and CDR3, sequences were annotated against IMGT germline references using PyIR, a Python wrapper for IgBLAST v1.9. Reads were filtered out if the reads had weak V/J assignments (E-value above 1e-6), no CDR3, stop codons, out-of-frame junctions, or ambiguous translated residues. V3J clonotypes were defined as sequences sharing the same inferred V gene, J gene, and CDR3 amino acid sequence. Percentage overlap between repertoires was computed as shared unique clonotypes divided by the size of the smaller repertoire. RTK rarefaction, the Chao1 estimator, and Recon v2.1 estimates of unobserved clonotypes were used to assess repertoire richness. Generation probabilities were computed with OLGA for all TCRbeta clonotypes obtained by the gDNA method from four donors. The clones in this table, taken by TCRdb from immuneACCESS, are in-frame only. Not every clone is retained; where verified, under half of the shortfall comes from an unresolved V gene, and the cause of the rest is unknown. V, J and clone size derive from that table, while D and trimming were established from the DNA sequence. The sample data list 2 million to 3 million clones, and roughly 93% of these were observed just once. The ten top clones hold about 0.39% of the sample.

The sequencing input was naive CD4+ T cells from PBMCs. The sample's cell subset or site, from its label and the paper: CD45RA+ positively selected. The chain uses TRBV7-8 and TRBJ2-3; the D gene is unclear. This receptor was taken from a man aged 18 to 29 in good health. Some clones in this sample may be carry-over from other donors' samples. The DNA sequence is as follows: TGTGCCAGCAGCTTAGAGACGGGTTGGACAGATACGCAGTATTTT. Translation gives CASSLETGWTDTQYF.